This T cell receptor beta chain is drawn from a study of CD8+ T cells in alopecia areata. Study as a whole: Tofacitinib administration persisted for 6 to 18 months, succeeded by 6 months off drug.

As for treatment: oral pan-JAK inhibitor, 5-10 mg twice daily. There are a few counts of this clone. Its antigen is unknown. Extracted RNA was reverse transcribed, and the resulting cDNA served as sequencing template. The data were produced by immunoSEQ multiplex PCR, yet TCRdb's version contains in-frame clones alone and is incomplete. Among under 250,000 clones listed, 50% to 60% were seen once. CDR1 and CDR2 (germline): SGHVS, FNYEAQ. The CDR3 runs 15 residues. V lost 0 bases, J lost 2 bases, and 11 bases lay in between. Study results and limitations: Sequence data from scalp samples additionally include resident alphabeta T cells of normal skin. Among the top 100, expanded CD8+ clones were significantly decreased by tofacitinib, as was scalp clonality. A great number of expanded lesional clones endured in scalp and blood during tofacitinib.

Sequencing was performed on CD4+ T cells sorted from blood, taken at week 4, from a patient treated with tofacitinib. This clonotype was obtained from a human donor with alopecia areata. This chain links TRBV7-6 with TRBJ2-7, with D perhaps TRBD2 (5 bases). Written as DNA, the CDR3 is TGTGCCAGCAGCTTAGCTGAGGGAAGGACCTACGAGCAGTACTTC. It specifies CASSLAEGRTYEQYF. Full variable domain (remainder filled in from reference TRBV7-6 and TRBJ2-7): GAGVSQSPRYKVTKRGQDVALRCDPISGHVSLYWYRQALGQGPEFLTYFNYEAQQDKSGLPNDRFSAERPEGSISTLTIQRTEQRDSAMYRCASSLAEGRTYEQYFGPGTRLTVT.